This TCR beta chain was recovered during a study of T cells after yellow fever vaccination (dated by TCRdb to between 2018 and 2020). At the level of the whole study: Libraries from fractions with low cell numbers were prepared with the SMART-Seq v4 Ultra Low Input RNA kit. To track T-cell clones before and after primary and booster YFV17D yellow fever vaccination, bulk TCR alpha and beta repertoires were sequenced longitudinally. Two healthy male donors made up the cohort, one aged 18 to 29 years and the other aged 30 to 40 years. Blood was drawn at multiple timepoints before and after primary and secondary immunization, with bulk PBMC replicates and cell subsets isolated.

Measured from the cysteine to the phenylalanine, the CDR3 is 16 residues long. Solely the CDR3 DNA is kept, with 48 bases framed from the first base. From the germline V gene, CDR1 is SGHDT and CDR2 is YYEEEE. V was cut back by 2 bases and J by 2 bases, leaving a gap of 13 bases between them. The treatment or condition label, read with the paper, signifies: live attenuated yellow fever vaccine strain. At every blood-draw timepoint, two biological replicates of bulk PBMCs were collected. A standard Ficoll-Paque protocol was used to isolate PBMCs from peripheral blood. RNA was extracted with TriZol from bulk PBMCs, CD4 and CD8 fractions, and dextramer-positive and dextramer-negative fractions. TCR cDNA was synthesized by 5'RACE template switching, through which a universal primer site and unique molecular identifiers were introduced. cDNA synthesis was primed from both the TCR alpha and TCR beta constant segments. Two PCR steps were used to amplify libraries, with sample barcodes and sequencing adapters being added in the second step. Sequencing of libraries was performed on Illumina HiSeq 2500 (2x100 bp) or NovaSeq (2x150 bp). The source study handled its data this way. MIGEC was used to demultiplex reads and collapse the reads into UMI consensus sequences, and MiXCR was used for V(D)J alignment. Clonotypes responding to the vaccine were identified with edgeR on replicate PBMC samples, with the criteria of FDR below 0.01 and a log2 fold change above 5 up to day 15. Each bulk clonotype received a CD4 or CD8 identity based on whether the sequenced CD4 or CD8 repertoire contained that clonotype at higher abundance. The public reads were reprocessed in TCRdb via fastp at Q25 and MiXCR, keeping in-frame beta chains. Every entry covers one CDR3 protein and lists the most common genes and DNA from its rows. TCRdb, rather than the study authors, made the V and J calls. This sample lists a few hundred thousand distinct CDR3 sequences; roughly 19% were detected once. Together, the top ten hold 13% to 15% of the sample.

Findings and caveats that apply to the study as a whole: Because only two donors were included in the study, the extent to which the findings can be generalized is limited. A small fraction of clonotypes showed up in both the CD4 and CD8 compartments, probably as a result of convergent recombination. The secondary T-cell response was weaker than the primary response but faster, peaking on day 5 instead of day 15. Because abundant contaminating clonotypes from the bulk population could be contained in FACS-sorted repertoires, computational filtering was required. Most clones expanded after primary vaccination (96% of CD4 and roughly 90% of CD8) were re-detected after the booster, suggesting that broad memory maintenance occurred.

This clonotype was detected a few times. Its specific antigen is unknown. Base qualities are missing; no much larger clone stands one base away. The chain links TRBV5-6 with TRBJ2-2; the D gene is perhaps TRBD2, on 6 matching bases. This sample comprised PBMCs, obtained 15 days after the yellow fever booster vaccination. This receptor was taken from a man younger than 45 who received the YFV17D yellow fever vaccine. The DNA sequence reads TGTGCCAGCAGCTTTGGCGGGACGCGAAACACCGGGGAGCTGTTTTTT. It translates as CASSFGGTRNTGELFF. Supplemented by the reference TRBV5-6 and TRBJ2-2 proteins around the CDR3, the complete variable domain is DAGVTQSPTHLIKTRGQQVTLRCSPKSGHDTVSWYQQALGQGPQFIFQYYEEEERQRGNFPDRFSGHQFPNYSSELNVNALLLGDSALYLCASSFGGTRNTGELFFGEGSRLTVL.